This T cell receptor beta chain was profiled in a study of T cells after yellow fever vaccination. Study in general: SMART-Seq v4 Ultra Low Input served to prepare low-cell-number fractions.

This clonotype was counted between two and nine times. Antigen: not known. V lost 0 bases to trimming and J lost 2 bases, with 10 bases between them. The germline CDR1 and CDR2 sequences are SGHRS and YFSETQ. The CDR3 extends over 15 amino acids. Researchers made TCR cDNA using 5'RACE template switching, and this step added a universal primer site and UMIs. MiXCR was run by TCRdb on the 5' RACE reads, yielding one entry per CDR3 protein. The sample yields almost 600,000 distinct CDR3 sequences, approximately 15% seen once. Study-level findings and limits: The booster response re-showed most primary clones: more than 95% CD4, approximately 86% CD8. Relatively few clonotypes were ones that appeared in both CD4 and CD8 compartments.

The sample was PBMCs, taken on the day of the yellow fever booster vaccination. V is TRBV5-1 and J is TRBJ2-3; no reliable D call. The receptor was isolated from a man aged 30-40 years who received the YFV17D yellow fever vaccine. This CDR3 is CASSLENPVTDTQYF. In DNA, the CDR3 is TGCGCCAGCAGCTTGGAAAATCCAGTCACAGATACGCAGTATTTT.